This is a list of T cell receptor beta chains from one sample in a study of cytomegalovirus exposure and HLA in healthy donors. Some clones are missing from TCRdb's copy, which holds only in-frame ones; the method was immunoSEQ multiplex PCR. The sample comprises 90,000 to 95,000 clones, around 82% of which are singletons, and 2% to 2.5% rests with the top ten. The source material was PBMCs. The receptors originated from a man between 18 and 29 years old in good health and CMV-seronegative. The CDR3 runs from the conserved cysteine through the conserved F or W. Each record gives: CDR3 DNA, CDR3 protein, J gene, clone size, D gene, V gene. The D gene is left open where the match is weak. Size tells how often a clone was seen (once, few, many) or the class of an expanded clone, and some rows leave it out.

CDR3 DNA: TGCGCCAGCAGCTTGGCCGGGGAGTACACTGAAGCTTTCTTT; CDR3 protein: CASSLAGEYTEAFF; J gene: TRBJ1-1; clone size: -; D gene: -; V gene: TRBV5-1
CDR3 DNA: TGTGCCAGCAGCGGCCGGGGCACTGAAGCTTTCTTT; CDR3 protein: CASSGRGTEAFF; J gene: TRBJ1-1; clone size: -; D gene: -; V gene: TRBV9
CDR3 DNA: TGTGCCAGCAGTTCACAGGGGGCGGCCAAAAACATTCAGTACTTC; CDR3 protein: CASSSQGAAKNIQYF; J gene: TRBJ2-4; clone size: -; D gene: TRBD1; V gene: TRBV6-5
CDR3 DNA: TGTGCCAGTAGTATTCCTAGCTACAGGGGTAGCAATCAGCCCCAGCATTTT; CDR3 protein: CASSIPSYRGSNQPQHF; J gene: TRBJ1-5; clone size: few; D gene: TRBD1; V gene: TRBV19
CDR3 DNA: TGTGCCAGCGGCGGGGGGAATACTGAAGCTTTCTTT; CDR3 protein: CASGGGNTEAFF; J gene: TRBJ1-1; clone size: -; D gene: -; V gene: TRBV28
CDR3 DNA: TGTGCCACCGGGGGCCAGGGGGTCTACGAGCAGTACTTC; CDR3 protein: CATGGQGVYEQYF; J gene: TRBJ2-7; clone size: -; D gene: -; V gene: TRBV10-3
CDR3 DNA: TGTGCCAGCCTAGCAGGGGGAACAGATACGCAGTATTTT; CDR3 protein: CASLAGGTDTQYF; J gene: TRBJ2-3; clone size: few; D gene: TRBD1; V gene: TRBV11-2
CDR3 DNA: TGTGCCAGCAGTCCTGCCGGACAGAACTATAATTCACCCCTCCACTTT; CDR3 protein: CASSPAGQNYNSPLHF; J gene: TRBJ1-6; clone size: -; D gene: -; V gene: TRBV7-9
CDR3 DNA: TGTGCCACCAGCAGATCCCTGGACAGGGGAGGTTTTGAGTCTGGCTACACCTTC; CDR3 protein: CATSRSLDRGGFESGYTF; J gene: TRBJ1-2; clone size: once; D gene: TRBD1; V gene: TRBV15
CDR3 DNA: TGTGCCTGGAGCAACAGGGAGGGCTCCTACGAGCAGTACTTC; CDR3 protein: CAWSNREGSYEQYF; J gene: TRBJ2-7; clone size: -; D gene: -; V gene: TRBV30
CDR3 DNA: TGTGCCAGCAGTCCCTCGACAGGGGCAAACAATGAGCAGTTCTTC; CDR3 protein: CASSPSTGANNEQFF; J gene: TRBJ2-1; clone size: -; D gene: TRBD1; V gene: TRBV27
CDR3 DNA: TGTGCCAGTAGTATATTGCAGGCGAACACCGGGGAGCTGTTTTTT; CDR3 protein: CASSILQANTGELFF; J gene: TRBJ2-2; clone size: -; D gene: -; V gene: TRBV19
CDR3 DNA: TGTGCCAGCAGGAAGCGGGGGGGTTCAGGAGATACGCAGTATTTT; CDR3 protein: CASRKRGGSGDTQYF; J gene: TRBJ2-3; clone size: few; D gene: TRBD2; V gene: TRBV7-2
CDR3 DNA: TGTGCCACCAGCAGAGACCGGACAGGAGGAACCTACGAGCAGTACTTC; CDR3 protein: CATSRDRTGGTYEQYF; J gene: TRBJ2-7; clone size: -; D gene: TRBD1; V gene: TRBV15
CDR3 DNA: TGTGCCAGTAGGCCAGGGCTGAACACTGAAGCTTTCTTT; CDR3 protein: CASRPGLNTEAFF; J gene: TRBJ1-1; clone size: -; D gene: -; V gene: TRBV19
CDR3 DNA: TGTGCCAGCAGCTTTTATTCCCAGCCCCAGCATTTT; CDR3 protein: CASSFYSQPQHF; J gene: TRBJ1-5; clone size: -; D gene: -; V gene: TRBV7-2
CDR3 DNA: TGTGCCAGCAGCCTTCCTAATGAAAAACTGTTTTTT; CDR3 protein: CASSLPNEKLFF; J gene: TRBJ1-4; clone size: -; D gene: -; V gene: TRBV7-3
CDR3 DNA: TGCGCCAGCAGCCGGGGGGGGGACACCAGGGGTGAAAAACTGTTTTTT; CDR3 protein: CASSRGGDTRGEKLFF; J gene: TRBJ1-4; clone size: -; D gene: -; V gene: TRBV5-1
CDR3 DNA: TGTGCCAGCCGCCTCGGGCGGGCGAACACTGAAGCTTTCTTT; CDR3 protein: CASRLGRANTEAFF; J gene: TRBJ1-1; clone size: once; D gene: -; V gene: TRBV28
CDR3 DNA: TGTGCCAGCAGCTTCGGATGGGAGGCCAAAAACATTCAGTACTTC; CDR3 protein: CASSFGWEAKNIQYF; J gene: TRBJ2-4; clone size: -; D gene: -; V gene: TRBV5-6
CDR3 DNA: TGTGCCAGCTCACCAGGGGAGAACTATGGCTACACCTTC; CDR3 protein: CASSPGENYGYTF; J gene: TRBJ1-2; clone size: -; D gene: -; V gene: TRBV18
CDR3 DNA: TGCGCCAGCAGTGCCCGGACTGCTCGAGAGGAGCAGTTCTTC; CDR3 protein: CASSARTAREEQFF; J gene: TRBJ2-1; clone size: -; D gene: -; V gene: TRBV10-2
CDR3 DNA: TGTGCAAGTCGCTCCGGGTTTGGTGGCGGTTGGGTCCTACCCTATGGCTACACCTTC; CDR3 protein: CASRSGFGGGWVLPYGYTF; J gene: TRBJ1-2; clone size: few; D gene: -; V gene: TRBV12-2
CDR3 DNA: TGTGCCAGCAGGCGGCGCGGTCAGGGAACAGATACGCAGTATTTT; CDR3 protein: CASRRRGQGTDTQYF; J gene: TRBJ2-3; clone size: -; D gene: -; V gene: TRBV27
CDR3 DNA: TGTGCCTGGAGTGTACGGGGGGTTTCCGAGCGGTACTTC; CDR3 protein: CAWSVRGVSERYF; J gene: TRBJ2-7; clone size: -; D gene: TRBD2; V gene: TRBV30
CDR3 DNA: TGTGCCAGCAGCCAAGCTACAGGGACAGGGGGCATCGCAGATACGCAGTATTTT; CDR3 protein: CASSQATGTGGIADTQYF; J gene: TRBJ2-3; clone size: -; D gene: TRBD1; V gene: TRBV4-2
CDR3 DNA: TGTGCCAGCAGCGTAGCGATGGGGGCGAACACTGAAGCTTTCTTT; CDR3 protein: CASSVAMGANTEAFF; J gene: TRBJ1-1; clone size: -; D gene: -; V gene: TRBV9
CDR3 DNA: TGCAGCGTTGCAAGACAGGGAGGTACTGAAGCTTTCTTT; CDR3 protein: CSVARQGGTEAFF; J gene: TRBJ1-1; clone size: -; D gene: TRBD1; V gene: TRBV29-1
CDR3 DNA: TGTGCCAGCCTAGCGGGGGAAAGCACAGATACGCAGTATTTT; CDR3 protein: CASLAGESTDTQYF; J gene: TRBJ2-3; clone size: -; D gene: TRBD2; V gene: TRBV2
CDR3 DNA: TGTGCCTGGAGTAACACTAACTATGGCTACACCTTC; CDR3 protein: CAWSNTNYGYTF; J gene: TRBJ1-2; clone size: few; D gene: -; V gene: TRBV30
CDR3 DNA: TGTGCCAGCAGTTACGATGGGACAAATAGGCGAGCTTTCTTT; CDR3 protein: CASSYDGTNRRAFF; J gene: TRBJ1-1; clone size: -; D gene: -; V gene: TRBV6-5
CDR3 DNA: TGTGCCAGCTCACCCACCCCCACCCAACTACAGGATGAGCAGTTCTTC; CDR3 protein: CASSPTPTQLQDEQFF; J gene: TRBJ2-1; clone size: -; D gene: -; V gene: TRBV18
CDR3 DNA: TGTGCCAGCAGCTCCAGACGGGATACCTCCCCCATGAACACTGAAGCTTTCTTT; CDR3 protein: CASSSRRDTSPMNTEAFF; J gene: TRBJ1-1; clone size: -; D gene: -; V gene: TRBV11-2
CDR3 DNA: TGTGCCAGCAGAAGACAGGGCCCAGGGGCCCAGCATTTT; CDR3 protein: CASRRQGPGAQHF; J gene: TRBJ1-5; clone size: -; D gene: TRBD1; V gene: TRBV2
CDR3 DNA: TGTGCCAGCAGCGCCGCGCGAAGCGGGGGGGCCTCCCCCTACGAGCAGTACTTC; CDR3 protein: CASSAARSGGASPYEQYF; J gene: TRBJ2-7; clone size: -; D gene: TRBD2; V gene: TRBV9
CDR3 DNA: TGCGCCAGCAGCCAGGACTCAATCTTGCGGGGGCAGGCAGATACGCAGTATTTT; CDR3 protein: CASSQDSILRGQADTQYF; J gene: TRBJ2-3; clone size: -; D gene: -; V gene: TRBV4-1
CDR3 DNA: TGTGCCAGCAGTATAGGACAGCTACCAGACTACGAGCAGTACTTC; CDR3 protein: CASSIGQLPDYEQYF; J gene: TRBJ2-7; clone size: few; D gene: -; V gene: TRBV7-2
CDR3 DNA: TGTGCCAGTAGATCGCGCGGTTCCACAGATACGCAGTATTTT; CDR3 protein: CASRSRGSTDTQYF; J gene: TRBJ2-3; clone size: -; D gene: -; V gene: TRBV19
CDR3 DNA: TGTGCCAGCAGCTGGCGGTCGACGGGGAGCTCCTACGAGCAGTACTTC; CDR3 protein: CASSWRSTGSSYEQYF; J gene: TRBJ2-7; clone size: -; D gene: -; V gene: TRBV5-6
CDR3 DNA: TGTGCCAGCAGCTTAGTAGCGACTACCTACGAGCAGTACTTC; CDR3 protein: CASSLVATTYEQYF; J gene: TRBJ2-7; clone size: -; D gene: -; V gene: TRBV7-2
CDR3 DNA: TGTGCCACAGGGGGAGTCACCGGGGAGCTGTTTTTT; CDR3 protein: CATGGVTGELFF; J gene: TRBJ2-2; clone size: -; D gene: TRBD1; V gene: TRBV10-3
CDR3 DNA: TGTGCCAGCAGCGCCAGGCCCATGGAGGGGGAAAAACTGTTTTTT; CDR3 protein: CASSARPMEGEKLFF; J gene: TRBJ1-4; clone size: -; D gene: -; V gene: TRBV9
CDR3 DNA: TGTGCCAGTAGGATTAGCGGGGGGACTAGCACAGATACGCAGTATTTT; CDR3 protein: CASRISGGTSTDTQYF; J gene: TRBJ2-3; clone size: -; D gene: TRBD2; V gene: TRBV19
CDR3 DNA: TGTGCCAGCAGTGGGCAGGGCAAGGGGACCCAGTACTTC; CDR3 protein: CASSGQGKGTQYF; J gene: TRBJ2-5; clone size: -; D gene: -; V gene: TRBV6-1
CDR3 DNA: TGTGCCAGCAGCGATACGACTAGCTGGAATGAGCAGTTCTTC; CDR3 protein: CASSDTTSWNEQFF; J gene: TRBJ2-1; clone size: -; D gene: TRBD2; V gene: TRBV9
CDR3 DNA: TGTGCCAGCAGTTCCACTAGCTTATCTCCCTCCTACGAGCAGTACTTC; CDR3 protein: CASSSTSLSPSYEQYF; J gene: TRBJ2-7; clone size: -; D gene: -; V gene: TRBV6-5
CDR3 DNA: TGTGCCAGCAGCTTAGACAAGGTTAACGGGGGGATGGCCTACGAGCAGTACTTC; CDR3 protein: CASSLDKVNGGMAYEQYF; J gene: TRBJ2-7; clone size: -; D gene: TRBD2; V gene: TRBV7-8
CDR3 DNA: TGCGCCAGCAGCTTGGGACATTCTAATGAAAAACTGTTTTTT; CDR3 protein: CASSLGHSNEKLFF; J gene: TRBJ1-4; clone size: -; D gene: -; V gene: TRBV5-1
CDR3 DNA: TGCGCCAGCAGCTTGTGGGGACAGGGAAAGACCCAGTACTTC; CDR3 protein: CASSLWGQGKTQYF; J gene: TRBJ2-5; clone size: few; D gene: TRBD1; V gene: TRBV5-1
CDR3 DNA: TGTGCCAGCAGTGAAGCTAGCGGGGGCTACCTCTCCTACGAGCAGTACTTC; CDR3 protein: CASSEASGGYLSYEQYF; J gene: TRBJ2-7; clone size: once; D gene: TRBD2; V gene: TRBV6-1
CDR3 DNA: TGTGCCAGCAGCTCACGGGGGGCGAACACCGGGGAGCTGTTTTTT; CDR3 protein: CASSSRGANTGELFF; J gene: TRBJ2-2; clone size: -; D gene: TRBD2; V gene: TRBV5-5
CDR3 DNA: TGTGCCACTGCTCGGGGACAGGGAAATGAAAAACTGTTTTTT; CDR3 protein: CATARGQGNEKLFF; J gene: TRBJ1-4; clone size: -; D gene: TRBD1; V gene: TRBV15